This T cell receptor beta chain was profiled in a study of OX40 agonist ivuxolimab in advanced cancers. Broader study findings: The mean number of expanded clones was higher in CD8+ T cells than in CD4+. Clonal expansion from baseline to week 6 occurred in both CD4+ and CD8+ T cells.

Exclusion applied to patients with autoimmune disease history or systemic immunosuppression. On cycle 4 day 1 and cycle 7 day 1, as well as at baseline, blood was sampled. V was clipped by 3 bases and J by 10 bases, with 12 bases between them. This CDR3 region has 13 residues. Germline values: CDR1 MNHEY, CDR2 SMNVEV (reference sequence). Of note for this clone: The antigen is not known.

Profiling relied on immunoSEQ multiplex PCR, and the TCRdb table lists in-frame clones only, not all of them. The sample carries tens of thousands of clones, about 85% recorded once. The sample in question was CD4+ or CD8+ T cells sorted from blood, obtained in a trial of the OX40 agonist ivuxolimab. The gene calls are TRBV27 and TRBJ2-2; D remains unclear. This TCR was recovered from an adult with an advanced solid tumor such as melanoma, head and neck, liver or kidney cancer. The CDR3 protein is CASSFFNREELFF. In nucleotides, the CDR3 is TGTGCCAGCAGTTTTTTCAATCGCGAGGAGCTGTTTTTT.